This is a list of T cell receptor beta chains from one sample in a study of cytomegalovirus exposure and HLA in healthy donors. Some clones are missing from TCRdb's copy, which holds only in-frame ones; the method was immunoSEQ multiplex PCR. The table gives about 160,000 clones; the top ten clones make up over 1% of it. Sequencing was done on a sample of PBMCs. All receptors come from a woman aged 55-70 years in good health and CMV-seronegative. Each CDR3 is given with its conserved first and last residue. The order of the fields is V gene, CDR3 length, J gene, CDR3 protein.

v_gene: TRBV6-5; len: 11; j_gene: TRBJ1-1; CDR3aa: CASTRGAEAFF
v_gene: TRBV9; len: 14; j_gene: TRBJ1-3; CDR3aa: CASSVSGPGNTIYF
v_gene: TRBV27; len: 15; j_gene: TRBJ2-7; CDR3aa: CASRKPTGKVYEQYF
v_gene: TRBV5-1; len: 16; j_gene: TRBJ2-3; CDR3aa: CASSTDTSFGTDTQYF
v_gene: TRBV6-1; len: 11; j_gene: TRBJ1-1; CDR3aa: CASSRRTEAFF
v_gene: TRBV4-1; len: 17; j_gene: TRBJ2-1; CDR3aa: CASSQVTSGRARNEQFF
v_gene: TRBV10-3; len: 12; j_gene: TRBJ2-2; CDR3aa: CAIRRNSGELFF
v_gene: TRBV15; len: 16; j_gene: TRBJ1-5; CDR3aa: CATSRGGPNSNQPQHF
v_gene: TRBV7-3; len: 14; j_gene: TRBJ2-1; CDR3aa: CASSTRGLSNEQFF
v_gene: TRBV30; len: 13; j_gene: TRBJ2-7; CDR3aa: CAWSVFHRGEQYF
v_gene: TRBV10-1; len: 15; j_gene: TRBJ2-7; CDR3aa: CASSDATSGRREQYF
v_gene: TRBV18; len: 16; j_gene: TRBJ1-5; CDR3aa: CASSPGDRGYNQPQHF
v_gene: TRBV5-1; len: 14; j_gene: TRBJ1-6; CDR3aa: CASSGVSEGPPLHF
v_gene: TRBV9; len: 16; j_gene: TRBJ2-7; CDR3aa: CASSRLGTTSRYEQYF
v_gene: TRBV2; len: 12; j_gene: TRBJ2-7; CDR3aa: CASNSGTYEQYF
v_gene: TRBV25-1; len: 11; j_gene: TRBJ1-1; CDR3aa: CASSANTEAFF
v_gene: TRBV19; len: 14; j_gene: TRBJ2-7; CDR3aa: CASSRQGARYEQYF
v_gene: TRBV7-2; len: 14; j_gene: TRBJ2-2; CDR3aa: CASSPGLKSGELFF
v_gene: TRBV19; len: 13; j_gene: TRBJ2-3; CDR3aa: CASRKSSTDTQYF
v_gene: TRBV6-1; len: 14; j_gene: TRBJ1-5; CDR3aa: CASNEPGSGQPQHF
v_gene: TRBV18; len: 12; j_gene: TRBJ2-1; CDR3aa: CASSPPYYEQFF
v_gene: TRBV7-2; len: 13; j_gene: TRBJ1-2; CDR3aa: CASSFGTGEGYTF
v_gene: TRBV7-9; len: 11; j_gene: TRBJ2-5; CDR3aa: CASSRQETQYF
v_gene: TRBV6-5; len: 14; j_gene: TRBJ1-1; CDR3aa: CASSSLTGGTEAFF
v_gene: TRBV7-3; len: 14; j_gene: TRBJ1-1; CDR3aa: CASSLGGELTEAFF
v_gene: TRBV4-2; len: 15; j_gene: TRBJ2-1; CDR3aa: CASSQVKVAGGEQFF
v_gene: TRBV25-1; len: 14; j_gene: TRBJ2-2; CDR3aa: CASSESGGTGELFF
v_gene: TRBV5-1; len: 14; j_gene: TRBJ2-5; CDR3aa: CASSSSGEQETQYF
v_gene: TRBV5-4; len: 16; j_gene: TRBJ2-3; CDR3aa: CASSFGLAGSSDTQYF
v_gene: TRBV7-2; len: 16; j_gene: TRBJ2-3; CDR3aa: CASSPTTGAYTDTQYF
v_gene: TRBV2; len: 13; j_gene: TRBJ1-1; CDR3aa: CASAGQGNTEAFF
v_gene: TRBV10-3; len: 17; j_gene: TRBJ1-1; CDR3aa: CAISERETGLMNTEAFF
v_gene: TRBV9; len: 14; j_gene: TRBJ2-1; CDR3aa: CASSLQAGYNEQFF
v_gene: TRBV19; len: 15; j_gene: TRBJ2-3; CDR3aa: CASSIDRVYTDTQYF
v_gene: TRBV27; len: 16; j_gene: TRBJ1-2; CDR3aa: CASSRSGQGFFYGYTF
v_gene: TRBV25-1; len: 12; j_gene: TRBJ1-1; CDR3aa: CASQALWAEASF
v_gene: TRBV7-3; len: 13; j_gene: TRBJ1-2; CDR3aa: CASGRGGNYGYTF
v_gene: TRBV10-3; len: 15; j_gene: TRBJ2-3; CDR3aa: CATRLAGEGTDTQYF
v_gene: TRBV7-9; len: 14; j_gene: TRBJ2-7; CDR3aa: CASTTGGSSYEQYF
v_gene: TRBV5-6; len: 14; j_gene: TRBJ2-5; CDR3aa: CASSFFAVQETQYF
v_gene: TRBV7-2; len: 15; j_gene: TRBJ2-7; CDR3aa: CASSLAGQPSFEQYF
v_gene: TRBV6-1; len: 13; j_gene: TRBJ2-1; CDR3aa: CASTTGAHNEQFF
v_gene: TRBV27; len: 13; j_gene: TRBJ2-7; CDR3aa: CASSLGGLYEQYF
v_gene: TRBV5-8; len: 16; j_gene: TRBJ1-1; CDR3aa: CASSSVTGTGGTEAFF
v_gene: TRBV5-4; len: 14; j_gene: TRBJ2-5; CDR3aa: CASSLGRAQETQYF
v_gene: TRBV7-8; len: 16; j_gene: TRBJ1-6; CDR3aa: CASSLGPGQGLLPLHF
v_gene: TRBV12-5; len: 15; j_gene: TRBJ1-1; CDR3aa: CASGPPRTLNTEAFF
v_gene: TRBV7-9; len: 13; j_gene: TRBJ1-5; CDR3aa: CASSSQGNQPQHF
v_gene: TRBV9; len: 12; j_gene: TRBJ2-3; CDR3aa: CASSGPSETQYF
v_gene: TRBV29-1; len: 14; j_gene: TRBJ1-2; CDR3aa: CSVDGQGSNYGYTF
v_gene: TRBV27; len: 15; j_gene: TRBJ2-1; CDR3aa: CASTELRAGGDEQFF
v_gene: TRBV15; len: 22; j_gene: TRBJ2-2; CDR3aa: CATSRAPGTPGLAGGYGGELFF
v_gene: TRBV6-5; len: 16; j_gene: TRBJ2-7; CDR3aa: CASSYSAGTQSYEQYF